Described below is a single T cell receptor beta chain sequence and its context. Its antigen remains unidentified. This sample is drawn from a study of T cell responses to AZD1222 COVID-19 vaccine. Findings and caveats of the study: At study baseline, merely six AZD1222 recipients were seropositive. Donors were mostly white British, more females; clonal diversity possibly underestimated. Only after the peak T cell response were repertoires sampled. The span of vaccine-associated CD4 TCRs extended across spike, with dominance at 160-218 and 743-854.

Assay used: immunoSEQ multiplex PCR; TCRdb lists only in-frame clones, some missing. The sample records approximately 140,000 clones, roughly nine tenths being singletons. This CDR3 region has 15 residues. Trimming removed 7 bases at V and 5 bases at J, with 21 bases between. Germline V CDR1 and CDR2: MDHEN, SYDVKM. The sequence came from an adult in good health. The sample consisted of peripheral blood, taken on day 0 of AZD1222 vaccination. V and J are TRBV28 and TRBJ2-7; D could derive from TRBD1 or TRBD2 (5 bases each). The CDR3 region is CASTTHPRDPNEQYF. CDR3 bases: TGTGCCAGCACGACCCACCCCCGGGACCCCAACGAGCAGTACTTC.